This record covers a single TCR beta chain. Clones were sequenced by immunoSEQ multiplex PCR, and TCRdb holds only the in-frame ones, with some missing. The sample shows approximately 170,000 clones, 70% to 90% of them seen only once. It was during active infection that Seattle patients were enrolled and then longitudinally followed. The sample is drawn from a study of blood T cell repertoires in COVID-19. This CDR3 is built from 13 residues. V was shortened by 5 bases and J by 7 bases, with 11 bases between the two germline ends. CDR1 and CDR2 (germline): SEHNR, FQNEAQ (reference sequence). The chain is built from TRBV7-9 and TRBJ2-2; tentative D call: TRBD1 (6 bases). Sample: peripheral blood. The sequence came from an older woman with COVID-19, enrolled during active disease. The CDR3 region has the DNA TGTGCCAGCAGCCGACAGGTCAACGGGGAGCTGTTTTTT. Translating it yields CASSRQVNGELFF.